This TCR beta chain was profiled in a study of blood T cell repertoires in COVID-19. Study summary: Specimens from acute and convalescent COVID-19 originated in the United States, Italy and Spain. T cells, B-cell-depleted T cells, or PBMCs provided the cDNA or gDNA that served as material.

The data were produced by immunoSEQ multiplex PCR, yet TCRdb's version contains in-frame clones alone and is incomplete. This sample has 250,000 to 350,000 clones, with over 80% found just once. The length of the CDR3 is 18 residues. Germline CDR1 reads GTSNPN; CDR2 reads SVGIG (reference sequence). The junction had 12 bases not matched to a gene; V was cut back by 3 bases and J by 2 bases. Sample: peripheral blood. The receptor's source is a woman between 45 and 65 years old with COVID-19, enrolled during active disease. The V and J genes are TRBV30 and TRBJ2-2; 10 bases are a match to TRBD1. Here the CDR3 reads CAWRYPRWDRGNTGELFF. Here the CDR3 DNA reads TGTGCCTGGAGGTACCCCAGGTGGGACAGGGGAAACACCGGGGAGCTGTTTTTT.